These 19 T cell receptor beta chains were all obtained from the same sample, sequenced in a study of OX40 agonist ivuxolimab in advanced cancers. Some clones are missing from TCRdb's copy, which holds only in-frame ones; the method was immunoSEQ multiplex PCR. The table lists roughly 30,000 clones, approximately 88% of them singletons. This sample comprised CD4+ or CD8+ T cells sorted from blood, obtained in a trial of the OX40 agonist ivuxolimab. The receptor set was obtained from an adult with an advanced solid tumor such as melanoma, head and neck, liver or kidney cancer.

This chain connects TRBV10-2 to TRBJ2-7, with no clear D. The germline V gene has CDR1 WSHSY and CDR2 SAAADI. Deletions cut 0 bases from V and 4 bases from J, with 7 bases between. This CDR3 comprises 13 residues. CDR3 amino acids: CASSESETYEQYF. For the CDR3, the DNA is TGCGCCAGCAGTGAGTCGGAGACTTACGAGCAGTACTTC.

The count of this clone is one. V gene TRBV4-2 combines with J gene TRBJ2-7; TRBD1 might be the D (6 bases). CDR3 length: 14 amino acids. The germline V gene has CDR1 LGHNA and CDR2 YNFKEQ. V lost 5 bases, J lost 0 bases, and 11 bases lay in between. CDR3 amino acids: CASSAGTSSYEQYF. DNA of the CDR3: TGTGCCAGCAGCGCTGGGACAAGCTCCTACGAGCAGTACTTC.

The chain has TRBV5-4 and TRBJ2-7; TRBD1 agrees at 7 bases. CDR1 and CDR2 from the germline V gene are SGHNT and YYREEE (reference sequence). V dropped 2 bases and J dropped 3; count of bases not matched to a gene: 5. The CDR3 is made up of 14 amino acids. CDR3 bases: TGTGCCAGCAGCTTCGGCAGGGGGAACTACGAGCAGTACTTC. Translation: CASSFGRGNYEQYF.

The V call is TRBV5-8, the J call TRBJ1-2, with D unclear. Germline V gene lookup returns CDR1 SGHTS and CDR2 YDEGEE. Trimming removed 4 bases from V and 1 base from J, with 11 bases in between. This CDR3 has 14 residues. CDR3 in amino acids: CASSPQQVNYGYTF. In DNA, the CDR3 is TGTGCCAGCAGCCCACAACAAGTTAACTATGGCTACACCTTC. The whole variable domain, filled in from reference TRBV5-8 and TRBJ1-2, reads EAGVTQSPTHLIKTRGQQATLRCSPISGHTSVYWYQQALGLGLQFLLWYDEGEERNRGNFPPRFSGRQFPNYSSELNVNALELEDSALYLCASSPQQVNYGYTFGSGTRLTVV.

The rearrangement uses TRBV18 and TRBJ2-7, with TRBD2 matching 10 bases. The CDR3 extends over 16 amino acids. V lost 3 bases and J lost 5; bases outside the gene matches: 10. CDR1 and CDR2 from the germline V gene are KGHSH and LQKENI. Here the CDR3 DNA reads TGTGCCAGCTCACCGGGAGAGCTAGCGGGAGCCAACGAGCAGTACTTC. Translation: CASSPGELAGANEQYF.

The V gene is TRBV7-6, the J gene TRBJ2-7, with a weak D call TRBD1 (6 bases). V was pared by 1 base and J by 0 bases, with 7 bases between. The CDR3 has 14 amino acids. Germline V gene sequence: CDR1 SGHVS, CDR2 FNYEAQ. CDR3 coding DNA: TGTGCCAGCAGCTTAGGGGACATCTCCTACGAGCAGTACTTC. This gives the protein CASSLGDISYEQYF.

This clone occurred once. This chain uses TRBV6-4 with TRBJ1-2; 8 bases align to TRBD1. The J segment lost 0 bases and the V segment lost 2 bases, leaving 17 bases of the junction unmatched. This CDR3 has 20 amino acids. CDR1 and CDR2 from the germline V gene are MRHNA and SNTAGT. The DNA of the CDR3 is TGTGCCAGCAGTGACACTATTTCGACAGGGGCCCATTCAGCTAACTATGGCTACACCTTC. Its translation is CASSDTISTGAHSANYGYTF.

The DNA of the CDR3 is TGTGCCAGTAGTATAGATGCTAGCGGGGGGTTGTGGGAGACCCAGTACTTC. Its protein is CASSIDASGGLWETQYF. V is TRBV19 and J is TRBJ2-5; TRBD2 matches 11 bases. This CDR3 has 17 amino acids. V lost 0 bases and J lost 5; bases outside the gene matches: 8. Germline V CDR1 and CDR2: LNHDA, SQIVND (reference sequence).

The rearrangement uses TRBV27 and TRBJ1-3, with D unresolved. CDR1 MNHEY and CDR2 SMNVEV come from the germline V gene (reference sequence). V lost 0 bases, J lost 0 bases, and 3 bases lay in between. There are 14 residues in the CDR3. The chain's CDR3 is CASSLSSSGNTIYF. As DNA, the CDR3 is TGTGCCAGCAGTTTATCCTCCTCTGGAAACACCATATATTTT.

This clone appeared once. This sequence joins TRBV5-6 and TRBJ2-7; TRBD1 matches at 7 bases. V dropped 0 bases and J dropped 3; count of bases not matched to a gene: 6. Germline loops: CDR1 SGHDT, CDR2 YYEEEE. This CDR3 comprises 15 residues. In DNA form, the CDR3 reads TGTGCCAGCAGCTTGGAGGGGGCGATAAGCTACGAGCAGTACTTC. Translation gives CASSLEGAISYEQYF.

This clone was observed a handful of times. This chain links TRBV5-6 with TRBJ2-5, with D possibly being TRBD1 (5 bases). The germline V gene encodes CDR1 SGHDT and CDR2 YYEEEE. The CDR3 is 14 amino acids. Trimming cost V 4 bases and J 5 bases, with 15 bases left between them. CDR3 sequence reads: CASSPGWGDETQYF. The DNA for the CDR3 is TGTGCCAGCAGCCCAGGGTGGGGTGATGAGACCCAGTACTTC.

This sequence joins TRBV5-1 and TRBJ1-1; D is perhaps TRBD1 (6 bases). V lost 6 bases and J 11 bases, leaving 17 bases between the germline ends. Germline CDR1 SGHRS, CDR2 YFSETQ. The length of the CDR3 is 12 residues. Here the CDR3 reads CASTGDVQGAFF. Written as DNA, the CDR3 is TGCGCCAGCACCGGGGACGTTCAGGGGGCTTTCTTT.

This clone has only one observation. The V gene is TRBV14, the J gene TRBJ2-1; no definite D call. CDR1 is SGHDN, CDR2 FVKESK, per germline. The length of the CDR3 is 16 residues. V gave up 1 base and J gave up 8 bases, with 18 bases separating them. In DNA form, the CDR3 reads TGTGCCAGCAGCCAAGCGGAGTGGTCCGGGTGGGATGAGCAGTTCTTC. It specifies CASSQAEWSGWDEQFF.

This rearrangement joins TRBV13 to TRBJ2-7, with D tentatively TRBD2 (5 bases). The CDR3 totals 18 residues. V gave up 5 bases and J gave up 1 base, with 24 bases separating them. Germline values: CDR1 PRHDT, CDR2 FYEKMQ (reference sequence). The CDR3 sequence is CASSPNPRDSDTSYEQYF. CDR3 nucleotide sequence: TGTGCCAGCAGCCCCAACCCCCGAGATAGCGATACATCCTACGAGCAGTACTTC.

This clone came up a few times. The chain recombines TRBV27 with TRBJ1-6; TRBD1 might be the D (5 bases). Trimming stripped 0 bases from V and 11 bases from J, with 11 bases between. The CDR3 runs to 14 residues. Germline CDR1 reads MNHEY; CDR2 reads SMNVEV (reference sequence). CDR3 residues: CASSLSFGGAPLHF. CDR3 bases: TGTGCCAGCAGTTTATCGTTCGGGGGGGCACCCCTCCACTTT.

DNA for the CDR3: TGTGCCAGCAGTTTATCAGAGGGAGGCTATGGCTACACCTTC. Translating gives CASSLSEGGYGYTF. The chain couples TRBV6-6 to TRBJ1-2; D is uncertain. The CDR3 is 14 residues long. The V gene lost 4 bases and the J gene lost 4 bases, with 13 bases spanning the gap. Germline V CDR1 and CDR2: MNHNY, SVGAGI (reference sequence).

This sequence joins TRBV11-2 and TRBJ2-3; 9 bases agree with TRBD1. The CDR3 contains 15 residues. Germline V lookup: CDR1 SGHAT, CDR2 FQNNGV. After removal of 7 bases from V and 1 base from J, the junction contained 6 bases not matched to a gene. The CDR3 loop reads CASNSRDRGTDTQYF. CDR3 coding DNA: TGTGCCAGCAATTCCCGGGACAGGGGCACAGATACGCAGTATTTT.

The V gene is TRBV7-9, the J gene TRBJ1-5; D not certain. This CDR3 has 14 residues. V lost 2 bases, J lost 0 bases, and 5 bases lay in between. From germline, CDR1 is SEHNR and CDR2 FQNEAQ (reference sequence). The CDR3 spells CASSLLDSNQPQHF. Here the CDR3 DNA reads TGTGCCAGCAGCTTACTGGATAGCAATCAGCCCCAGCATTTT.

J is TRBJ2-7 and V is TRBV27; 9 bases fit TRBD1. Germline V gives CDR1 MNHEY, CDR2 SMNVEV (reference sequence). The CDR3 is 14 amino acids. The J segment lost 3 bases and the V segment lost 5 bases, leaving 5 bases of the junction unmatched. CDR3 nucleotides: TGTGCCAGCAGTCCCCGGACAGGGGACTACGAGCAGTACTTC. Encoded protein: CASSPRTGDYEQYF.